Listed below are T cell receptor beta chains from one sample, sequenced in a study of blood T cell repertoires in COVID-19. This table comes from immunoSEQ multiplex PCR, and its TCRdb copy is limited to in-frame clones, with some not included. The sample shows more than 35,000 clones, less than 70% of them seen only once. The material sequenced was peripheral blood. These receptors originate from a man older than 75 with acute or convalescent COVID-19. Each CDR3 is given with its conserved first and last residue. The order of the fields is V gene, J gene, CDR3 length, CDR3 protein.

>TRBV7-9|TRBJ1-5|15
CASSLEGAGNQPQHF
>TRBV9|TRBJ2-1|13
CASSASHYNEQFF
>TRBV19|TRBJ2-7|14
CASRIAGGTGEQYF
>TRBV27|TRBJ1-2|15
CASSPRSESNYGYTF
>TRBV11-2|TRBJ2-7|14
CASSQGTLIYEQYF
>TRBV21-1|TRBJ2-5|16
CASSKRKGRGQETQYF
>TRBV19|TRBJ1-3|15
CASTINSRHGNTIYF
>TRBV3-1/TRBV3-2|TRBJ2-3|17
CASSQGLAGGRSDTQYF
>TRBV6-5|TRBJ2-7|13
CASSTTSGYEQYF
>TRBV7-2|TRBJ1-2|15
CASSETDPLAYGYTF
>TRBV19|TRBJ1-2|14
CASSIAAGTAGYTF
>TRBV14|TRBJ2-5|17
CASSQVHLAGFQETQYF
>TRBV10-2|TRBJ1-6|15
CASSERGSYNSPLHF
>TRBV5-1|TRBJ2-1|16
CASSLSPGGPGGEQFF
>TRBV5-1|TRBJ1-3|15
CASSPGRGTGNTIYF
>TRBV7-8|TRBJ1-4|15
CASSLAGSPGEKLFF
>TRBV7-2|TRBJ2-7|15
CASSLAGQGSYEQYF
>TRBV7-6|TRBJ1-6|16
CASSLAAGARNSPLHF
>TRBV20-1|TRBJ2-5|11
CSANRDETQYF
>TRBV7-2|TRBJ2-7|14
CASSLAREDYEQYF
>TRBV7-9|TRBJ2-7|17
CASSPRGGTSGDYEQYF
>TRBV4-3|TRBJ2-2|14
CASSQQDSYGELFF
>TRBV15|TRBJ1-2|14
CATSREGDRHGYTF
>TRBV5-1|TRBJ1-3|17
CASSSGTGAHSGNTIYF
>TRBV7-7|TRBJ2-5|14
CASTEGGAEETQYF
>TRBV11-1|TRBJ1-2|14
CASSSTGGSYGYTF
>TRBV10-3|TRBJ2-7|15
CAISDPPTFRDEQYF
>TRBV3-1/TRBV3-2|TRBJ1-2|15
CASSQATGGYYGYTF
>TRBV25-1|TRBJ2-7|14
CASSDTGFSYEQYF
>TRBV9|TRBJ1-5|15
CASSVGPAFGQPQHF
>TRBV5-4|TRBJ1-5|14
CASSLGGGGQPQHF
>TRBV30|TRBJ1-2|14
CAWSVKQGTDGYTF
>TRBV27|TRBJ1-4|18
CASGSYGIGTDHNEKLFF
>TRBV7-9|TRBJ2-1|16
CASSLVASGRYNEQFF
>TRBV19|TRBJ2-7|14
CASSPRDRVYEQYF
>TRBV5-5|TRBJ1-5|18
CASSSRFQTGGSNQPQHF
>TRBV29-1|TRBJ2-2|15
CSVAREGGAAGELFF
>TRBV6-2/TRBV6-3|TRBJ2-1|15
CASSYGLAGNNEQFF
>TRBV6-2/TRBV6-3|TRBJ1-1|14
CASSYSRQNTEAFF
>TRBV21-1|TRBJ1-3|15
CASSGRTSSGNTIYF
>TRBV7-3|TRBJ2-2|16
CASSLRSGRNTGELFF
>TRBV6-6|TRBJ1-6|13
CASSSEDTSPLHF
>TRBV4-1|TRBJ1-2|14
CASSQGTEPYGYTF
>TRBV30|TRBJ1-6|17
CAWSVRGREAGNSALHF
>TRBV19|TRBJ1-1|14
CASSPDRENTEAFF
>TRBV19|TRBJ1-3|15
CASSIPTGAGNTIYF
>TRBV11-3|TRBJ2-7|15
CASSNRQGFSYEQYF
>TRBV4-3|TRBJ1-2|16
CASSQDWRGGRDGYTF
>TRBV2|TRBJ1-2|12
CASQTGGDGYTF
>TRBV15|TRBJ1-2|17
CATSQGLRQWQNYGYTF